This TCR beta chain was sequenced in a study of blood T cell repertoires in COVID-19. Across the study: PBMCs, B-cell-depleted T cells, or T cells were the source of the cDNA or gDNA that made up the material.

Enrolled through a virtual design, the participants were between roughly 18 and 90 years of age and came from fewer than 30 US areas. Two negative PCRs, clearance, or symptom resolution characterized the recovered Cohort 3 donors. Methods used by the authors: Using reference gene primer amplification, nucleated cell counts were estimated. Assay: immunoSEQ multiplex PCR; the TCRdb copy retains only in-frame clones and omits some. V and J calls and clone size are copied from that table; D and trimming were computed from the DNA. The data show about 130,000 clones, around 83% seen once. The TCR sequence derives from a man between 50 and 59 years old who had recovered from COVID-19. The sequenced sample was PBMCs or T cells enriched from blood (not recorded which).

CDR3 in amino acids: CAWSPSSYEQYF. CDR3 sequence (DNA): TGTGCCTGGAGTCCCTCGAGCTACGAGCAGTACTTC. The chain combines TRBV30 with TRBJ2-7; D call uncertain. This CDR3 spans 12 amino acids. With 2 bases removed from V and 3 bases from J, the gap between germline ends came to 8 bases. Germline assignment: CDR1 GTSNPN and CDR2 SVGIG (reference sequence).